This paragraph covers one TCR beta chain sequence. V lost 4 bases to trimming and J lost 5 bases; unmatched junction nucleotides: 4. Germline CDR1 MNHNS, CDR2 SASEGT. CDR3 size: 13 residues. This entry comes from a study of OX40 agonist ivuxolimab in advanced cancers. Produced via immunoSEQ multiplex PCR; TCRdb's table is partial and in-frame only. The data contain over 65,000 clones, 86% of them singletons. The chain has TRBV6-1 and TRBJ1-1; TRBD1 matches at 7 bases. The sequencing here drew on CD4+ or CD8+ T cells sorted from blood, taken in a trial of the OX40 agonist ivuxolimab. This receptor was obtained from an adult with an advanced solid tumor such as melanoma, head and neck, liver or kidney cancer. CDR3: CASSGQGYTEAFF. CDR3 nucleotide sequence: TGTGCCAGCAGTGGACAGGGATATACTGAAGCTTTCTTT.